Listed here is a single TCR beta chain. The data were taken from a study of shared T cell receptors in the human thymus. Measured with immunoSEQ multiplex PCR; TCRdb has only the in-frame clones, and not every one. The sample lists under 450,000 clones, over 90% seen once, with approximately 0.02% in the top ten. Losses at the gene ends were 0 bases for V and 2 bases for J; bases not matched to a gene: 5. Germline V gene sequence: CDR1 SGHTA, CDR2 FQGTGA. The CDR3 has 17 amino acids. What was sequenced was thymocytes. This rearrangement joins TRBV7-3 to TRBJ2-5, with 11 nucleotides matching TRBD2. The sequence was collected from a human donor. CDR3 in amino acids: CASSLTSGRGNQETQYF. DNA for the CDR3: TGTGCCAGCAGCTTAACTAGCGGGAGGGGGAATCAAGAGACCCAGTACTTC.